These 20 T cell receptor beta chains were all obtained from the same sample, sequenced in a study of blood T cells in healthy people across ages. A J-beta primer mix and a sample-barcoded 5' primer were used in a second PCR of about 7 to 12 cycles. Each CDR3 protein gets one entry after TCRdb re-called the 5' RACE reads with MiXCR. The repertoire holds 600,000 to 850,000 distinct CDR3 sequences, with 20% to 25% as singletons. Another study also made use of these data, one on T cells of mothers and their children.

The sequenced sample was blood. Receptors originate from a boy between 10 and 17 years old in good health.

The chain links TRBV24-1 to TRBJ2-7, with TRBD1 matching over 9 bases. Losses at the gene ends were 4 bases for V and 5 bases for J; bases not matched to a gene: 2. The CDR3 length is 13 residues. CDR1 and CDR2 from the germline V gene are KGHDR and SFDVKD. The chain's CDR3 is CATSEDRGNEQYF. In DNA form, the CDR3 reads TGTGCCACCAGTGAAGACAGGGGGAACGAGCAGTACTTC.

CDR3 sequence (DNA): TGTGCCAGTACAGGAACCACCTACGAGCAGTACTTC. Its protein is CASTGTTYEQYF. The rearrangement links TRBV28 to TRBJ2-7, with a tentative D call TRBD1 (5 bases). From germline, CDR1 is MDHEN and CDR2 SYDVKM. The CDR3 consists of 12 residues. With 9 bases removed from V and 2 bases from J, the gap between germline ends came to 11 bases.

This clonotype was counted only a few times. This rearrangement joins TRBV12-3 or TRBV12-4 to TRBJ2-2, with D perhaps TRBD2 (6 bases). The V and J ends lost 8 bases and 3 bases respectively, with 13 bases between them. The CDR3 contains 14 residues. Written as DNA, the CDR3 is TGTGCCAGCCGACGATGGGGGGACACCGGGGAGCTGTTTTTT. It translates to CASRRWGDTGELFF.

This rearrangement joins TRBV5-6 to TRBJ1-1; 7 nucleotides match TRBD1. This CDR3 has 13 amino acids. Per the germline V gene, CDR1 is SGHDT and CDR2 is YYEEEE. With V trimmed by 4 bases and J by 11 bases, 11 bases remained unmatched. In DNA form, the CDR3 reads TGTGCCAGCAGCCTAGTTAGGTCCAGGGGGGCTTTCTTT. Encoded protein: CASSLVRSRGAFF.

The table lists this clonotype with a few counts. The chain carries TRBV11-2 and TRBJ2-7; D call uncertain. The CDR3 consists of 13 residues. Germline V gives CDR1 SGHAT, CDR2 FQNNGV. Trimming pared 6 bases from V and 1 base from J, leaving 10 bases between. As DNA, the CDR3 is TGTGCCAGCAGATCTCCGGGTTCCTACGAGCAGTACTTC. Its translation: CASRSPGSYEQYF.

The chain couples TRBV7-3 to TRBJ1-2, with D maybe TRBD1 (5 bases). Germline CDR1 and CDR2: SGHTA and FQGTGA. The CDR3 contains 15 residues. Trimming cost V 2 bases and J 6 bases, with 16 bases left between them. CDR3 residues: CASSLGADASHGYTF. In DNA form, the CDR3 reads TGTGCCAGCAGCTTAGGGGCAGACGCTTCCCATGGCTACACCTTC.

DNA for the CDR3: TGTGCCACCAGTGATTTGAAGGCGGGCCCTAACTATGGCTACACCTTC. Its protein is CATSDLKAGPNYGYTF. This sequence joins TRBV24-1 and TRBJ1-2; D is unresolved. CDR1 and CDR2 from the germline V gene are KGHDR and SFDVKD. Trimming shortened V by 0 bases and J by 0 bases, and 10 bases separated the two germline ends. The CDR3 is made up of 16 amino acids.

Only a few counts were recorded for this clonotype. The rearrangement joins TRBV12-3 or TRBV12-4 to TRBJ2-5; 10 nucleotides match TRBD2. The DNA end is more similar to TRBJ2-1, so the J call may be wrong. The CDR3 totals 16 residues. The CDR3 loop reads CASRPKLAGNGGEQFF. The DNA of the CDR3 is TGTGCCAGCAGGCCTAAACTAGCGGGGAACGGGGGTGAGCAGTTCTTC.

The chain carries TRBV5-1 and TRBJ1-2; no definite D call. Germline assignment: CDR1 SGHRS and CDR2 YFSETQ. This CDR3 has 14 residues. The germline V and J ends were trimmed by 3 bases and 0 bases, with 9 bases remaining between them. CDR3: CASSSDGANYGYTF. The CDR3 nucleotides read TGCGCCAGCAGCTCTGATGGGGCTAACTATGGCTACACCTTC.

This clonotype was recorded only once. This sequence joins TRBV19 and TRBJ1-1; D unresolved. Germline V gives CDR1 LNHDA, CDR2 SQIVND (reference sequence). V shed 8 bases and J shed 0 bases, with 7 bases lying between them. The CDR3 runs 12 residues. CDR3 nucleotides: TGTGCCAGTGACGGAATGAACACTGAAGCTTTCTTT. This translates into CASDGMNTEAFF.

The DNA of the CDR3 is TGCGCCAGCAGCCAAGAAGCTGACAGGGTCGGTTCACCCCTCCACTTT. It specifies CASSQEADRVGSPLHF. The chain employs TRBV4-1 and TRBJ1-6, with 7 bases matching TRBD1. J was trimmed by 9 bases and V by 0 bases; bases with no gene match: 8. The CDR3 consists of 16 residues. Per the germline V gene, CDR1 is MGHRA and CDR2 is YSYEKL.

V usage is TRBV5-1 and J usage is TRBJ2-3; unclear D gene. The germline gives CDR1 SGHRS, CDR2 YFSETQ. Trimming took off 1 base at V and 4 bases at J, with 7 bases between the two ends. CDR3 length equals 13 residues. Here the CDR3 DNA reads TGCGCCAGCAGCTTGATCCCAGCAGATACGCAGTATTTT. This encodes CASSLIPADTQYF.

This clonotype was seen a handful of times. This sequence joins TRBV29-1 and TRBJ2-5; TRBD1 agrees at 8 bases. The end of the DNA is better explained by TRBJ2-7, so the J call may be wrong. Germline lookup yields CDR1 SQVTM and CDR2 ANQGSEA. This CDR3 is built from 15 residues. CDR3 DNA: TGCAGCGTAGATCTGGGACAGGTGGACTCCTACGAGCAGTACTTC. It encodes CSVDLGQVDSYEQYF.

The V and J genes are TRBV10-3 and TRBJ2-5; 7 nucleotides line up with TRBD1. TRBJ2-7 explains the end of the DNA better; the J call may be wrong. There are 13 residues in the CDR3. Germline CDR1 ENHRY, CDR2 SYGVKD. The CDR3 protein is CAITRQGDYEQYF. CDR3 nucleotides: TGTGCCATCACCAGACAGGGAGACTACGAGCAGTACTTC.

As DNA, the CDR3 is TGTGCCAGCAACTTCCGGGGGGCGAGGGACGAGCAGTACTTC. Amino acids: CASNFRGARDEQYF. J is TRBJ2-7 and V is TRBV27; D might be TRBD2 (7 bases). V lost 7 bases and J 5 bases, leaving 18 bases between the germline ends. CDR3 size: 14 residues. Germline V gene sequence: CDR1 MNHEY, CDR2 SMNVEV (reference sequence).

The sample holds a few counts of this clonotype. This chain joins TRBV4-2 and TRBJ2-7; D is unclear. Trimming pared 4 bases from V and 3 bases from J, leaving 13 bases between. In germline, CDR1 is LGHNA, CDR2 YNFKEQ. This CDR3 is 14 amino acids long. Here the CDR3 DNA reads TGTGCCAGCAGCCTCAGGCCCAGAAGCTACGAGCAGTACTTC. Residues: CASSLRPRSYEQYF.

The V gene is TRBV11-2, the J gene TRBJ1-2; 7 nucleotides line up with TRBD1. This CDR3 has 15 amino acids. V was pared by 3 bases and J by 4 bases, with 8 bases of the junction left unmatched. Germline lookup yields CDR1 SGHAT and CDR2 FQNNGV. Here the CDR3 DNA reads TGTGCCAGCAGCTTTCGGGCAGGGGGACCCTATGGCTACACCTTC. Encoded protein: CASSFRAGGPYGYTF.

This clonotype was recorded a few times. At one end the junction does not follow the germline gene, possibly because of a read error. This sequence joins TRBV12-3 or TRBV12-4 and TRBJ2-3; D possibly corresponds to TRBD1 (6 bases). CDR3 size: 15 residues. The CDR3 is CASSFGLQGSDTRYF. The CDR3 DNA follows: TGTGCCAGCAGTTTTGGTTTACAGGGATCAGATACGCGGTATTTT.

This rearrangement joins TRBV19 to TRBJ2-7, with a possible D match to TRBD1 (5 bases). The CDR3 is 13 amino acids. Germline CDR1 and CDR2: LNHDA and SQIVND (reference sequence). Trimming cost V 7 bases and J 1 base, with 11 bases left between them. The CDR3 region has the DNA TGTGCCAGTATTGGGGCAGATTCCTACGAGCAGTACTTC. It codes for CASIGADSYEQYF.

The chain recombines TRBV12-3 or TRBV12-4 with TRBJ2-1; 9 bases are a match to TRBD1. This CDR3 is 18 amino acids long. V was pared by 1 base and J by 5 bases, with 12 bases of the junction left unmatched. DNA of the CDR3: TGTGCCAGCAGTTTAGGGTCACTTGGGACAGGGTGGGACAATGAGCAGTTCTTC. Its translation is CASSLGSLGTGWDNEQFF.